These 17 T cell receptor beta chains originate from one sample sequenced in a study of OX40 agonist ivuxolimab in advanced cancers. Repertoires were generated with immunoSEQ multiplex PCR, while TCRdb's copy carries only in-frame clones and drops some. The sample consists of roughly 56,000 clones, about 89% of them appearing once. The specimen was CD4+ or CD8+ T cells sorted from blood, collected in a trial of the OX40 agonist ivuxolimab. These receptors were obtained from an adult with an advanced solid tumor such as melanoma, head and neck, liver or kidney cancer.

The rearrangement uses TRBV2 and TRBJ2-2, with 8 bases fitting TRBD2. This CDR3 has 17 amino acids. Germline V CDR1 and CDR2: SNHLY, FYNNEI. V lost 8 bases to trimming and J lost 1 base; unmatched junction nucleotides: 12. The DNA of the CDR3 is TGTGCCAGCCTTCGTAACGATCTAGCGGGGAACACCGGGGAGCTGTTTTTT. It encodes CASLRNDLAGNTGELFF.

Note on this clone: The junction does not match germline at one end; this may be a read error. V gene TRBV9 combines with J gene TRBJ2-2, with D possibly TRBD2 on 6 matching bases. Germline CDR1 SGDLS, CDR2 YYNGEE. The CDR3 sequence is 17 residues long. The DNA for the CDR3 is TGTGCCAGCACCGTAGCGGCGGGGATTCGGGACACCGGGGAGCTGTTTTTT. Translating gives CASTVAAGIRDTGELFF.

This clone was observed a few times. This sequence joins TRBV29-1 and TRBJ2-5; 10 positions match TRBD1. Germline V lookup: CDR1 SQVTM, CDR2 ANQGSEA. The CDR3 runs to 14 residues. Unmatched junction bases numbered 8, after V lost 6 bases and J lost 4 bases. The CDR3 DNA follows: TGCAGCGTAGCGACAGGGGGCAGTTTAGAGACCCAGTACTTC. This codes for CSVATGGSLETQYF.

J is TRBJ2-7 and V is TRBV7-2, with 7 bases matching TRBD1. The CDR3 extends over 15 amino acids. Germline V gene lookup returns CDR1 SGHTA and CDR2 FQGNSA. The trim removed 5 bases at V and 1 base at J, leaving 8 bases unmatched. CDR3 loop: CASSPQPGQSYEQYF. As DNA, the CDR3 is TGTGCCAGCAGCCCTCAGCCGGGACAGTCCTACGAGCAGTACTTC.

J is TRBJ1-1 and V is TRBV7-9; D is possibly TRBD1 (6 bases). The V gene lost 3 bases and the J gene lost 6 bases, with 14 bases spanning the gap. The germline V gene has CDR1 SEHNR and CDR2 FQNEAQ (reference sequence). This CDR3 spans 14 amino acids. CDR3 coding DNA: TGTGCCAGCAGCTTCCCGGGACAAGACGCTGAAGCTTTCTTT. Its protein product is CASSFPGQDAEAFF.

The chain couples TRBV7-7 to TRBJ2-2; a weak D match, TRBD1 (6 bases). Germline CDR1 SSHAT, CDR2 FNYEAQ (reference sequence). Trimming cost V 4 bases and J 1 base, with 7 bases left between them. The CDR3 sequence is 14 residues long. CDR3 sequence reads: CASSWTENTGELFF. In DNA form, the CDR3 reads TGTGCCAGCAGCTGGACAGAGAACACCGGGGAGCTGTTTTTT.

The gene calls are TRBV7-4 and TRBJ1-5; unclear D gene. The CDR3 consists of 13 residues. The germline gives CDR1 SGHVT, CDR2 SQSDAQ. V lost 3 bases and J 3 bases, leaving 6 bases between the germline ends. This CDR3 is CASSFGSNQPQHF. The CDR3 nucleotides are TGTGCCAGCAGCTTTGGGTCCAATCAGCCCCAGCATTTT.

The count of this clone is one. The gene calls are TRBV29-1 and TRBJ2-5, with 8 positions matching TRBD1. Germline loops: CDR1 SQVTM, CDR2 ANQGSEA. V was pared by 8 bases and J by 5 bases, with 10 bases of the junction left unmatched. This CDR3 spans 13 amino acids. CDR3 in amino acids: CSQTKTGEETQYF. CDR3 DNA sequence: TGCAGCCAGACTAAGACAGGGGAGGAGACCCAGTACTTC.

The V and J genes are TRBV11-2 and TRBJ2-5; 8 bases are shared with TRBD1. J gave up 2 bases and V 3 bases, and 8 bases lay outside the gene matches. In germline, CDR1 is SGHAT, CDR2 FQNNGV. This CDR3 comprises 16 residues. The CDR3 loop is CASSFSGTGFQETQYF. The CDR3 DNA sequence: TGTGCCAGCAGCTTCTCCGGGACAGGCTTTCAAGAGACCCAGTACTTC.

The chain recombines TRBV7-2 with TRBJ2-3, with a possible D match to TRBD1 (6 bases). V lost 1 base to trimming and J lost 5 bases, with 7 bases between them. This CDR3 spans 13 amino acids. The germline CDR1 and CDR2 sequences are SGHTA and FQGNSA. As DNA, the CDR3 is TGTGCCAGCAGCTTAGTAGGGGGAGATACGCAGTATTTT. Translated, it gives CASSLVGGDTQYF.

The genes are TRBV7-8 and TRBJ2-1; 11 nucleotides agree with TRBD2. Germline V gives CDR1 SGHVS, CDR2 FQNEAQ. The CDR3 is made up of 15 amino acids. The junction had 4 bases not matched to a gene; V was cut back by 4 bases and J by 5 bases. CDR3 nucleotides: TGTGCCAGCAGCTCCGGGACTAGCGGCCACAATGAGCAGTTCTTC. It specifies CASSSGTSGHNEQFF.

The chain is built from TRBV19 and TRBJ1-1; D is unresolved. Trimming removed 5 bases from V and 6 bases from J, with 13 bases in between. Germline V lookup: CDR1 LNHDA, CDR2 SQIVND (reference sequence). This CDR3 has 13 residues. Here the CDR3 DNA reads TGTGCCAGTAGTTTACGTAACCGGGCTGAAGCTTTCTTT. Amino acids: CASSLRNRAEAFF.

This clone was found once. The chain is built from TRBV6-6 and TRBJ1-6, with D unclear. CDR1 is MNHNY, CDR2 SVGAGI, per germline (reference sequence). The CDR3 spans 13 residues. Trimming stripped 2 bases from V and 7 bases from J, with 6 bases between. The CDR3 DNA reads TGTGCCAGCAGTTACGAGGGCAATTCACCCCTCCACTTT. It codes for CASSYEGNSPLHF.

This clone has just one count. This CDR3 is CASSPAGGTEAFF. In DNA, the CDR3 is TGTGCCAGCTCACCCGCCGGAGGGACTGAAGCTTTCTTT. The chain links TRBV18 to TRBJ1-1; the D is unclear. The germline V gene has CDR1 KGHSH and CDR2 LQKENI. The CDR3 is made up of 13 amino acids. The V and J ends lost 3 bases and 5 bases respectively, with 10 bases between them.

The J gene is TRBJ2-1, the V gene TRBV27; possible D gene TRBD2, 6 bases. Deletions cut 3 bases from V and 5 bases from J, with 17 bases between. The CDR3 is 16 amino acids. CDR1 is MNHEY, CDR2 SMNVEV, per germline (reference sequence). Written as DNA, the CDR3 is TGTGCCAGCAGTTTGAGGGCGGGACTTAAAAACAATGAGCAGTTCTTC. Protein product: CASSLRAGLKNNEQFF.

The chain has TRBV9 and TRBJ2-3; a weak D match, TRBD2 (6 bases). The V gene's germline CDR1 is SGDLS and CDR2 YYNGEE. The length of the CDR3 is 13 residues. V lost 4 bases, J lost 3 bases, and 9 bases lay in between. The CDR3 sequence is CASSIRGTDTQYF. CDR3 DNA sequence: TGTGCCAGCAGCATCCGGGGGACAGATACGCAGTATTTT.

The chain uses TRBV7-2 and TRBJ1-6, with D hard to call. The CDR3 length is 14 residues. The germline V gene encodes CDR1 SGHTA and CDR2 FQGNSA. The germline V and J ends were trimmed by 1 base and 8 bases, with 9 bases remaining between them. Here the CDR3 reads CASSLESAYSPLHF. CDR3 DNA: TGTGCCAGCAGCTTAGAATCTGCCTATTCACCCCTCCACTTT.